What follows are 22 T cell receptor beta chains derived from one specimen sequenced in a study of T-cell reconstitution after alpha-beta-depleted transplantation in children. As it was prepared, the TCRbeta library received unique molecular identifiers. TCRdb fed the PCR reads into MiXCR, producing one record per CDR3 protein. Among approximately 97,000 distinct CDR3 sequences listed, roughly 7.2% were seen once. The sequencing here drew on PBMCs, taken before TCRalphabeta/CD19-depleted stem cell transplant. The receptors were gathered from a boy aged 2 to 10 with acute lymphoblastic leukemia, due to receive a stem cell transplant.

This clonotype has more than one count but fewer than ten. The chain is built from TRBV11-2 and TRBJ2-5, with 8 nucleotides matching TRBD1. This CDR3 comprises 17 residues. The J segment lost 5 bases and the V segment lost 4 bases, leaving 15 bases of the junction unmatched. Germline CDR1 reads SGHAT; CDR2 reads FQNNGV. The CDR3 coding sequence is TGTGCCAGCAGCTCCGTTCGGGACAGGCTATGGGGGGAGACCCAGTACTTC. Amino acid sequence: CASSSVRDRLWGETQYF.

This clonotype was observed at least ten times. This chain joins TRBV5-1 and TRBJ2-7; perhaps TRBD1 as D (5 bases). Germline loops: CDR1 SGHRS, CDR2 YFSETQ. There are 13 residues in the CDR3. Trimming stripped 4 bases from V and 6 bases from J, with 14 bases between. CDR3 residues: CASSEEPTVEQYF. DNA of the CDR3: TGCGCCAGCAGCGAGGAACCGACAGTCGAGCAGTACTTC.

This clonotype was observed a handful of times. The rearrangement uses TRBV6-5 and TRBJ2-1; 10 nucleotides agree with TRBD2. This CDR3 has 18 amino acids. The junction had 10 bases not matched to a gene; V was cut back by 0 bases and J by 5 bases. The V gene's germline CDR1 is MNHEY and CDR2 SVGAGI. The CDR3 DNA reads as TGTGCCAGCAGTTACTCGAGTCTAGCGGGGGTTATCGACAATGAGCAGTTCTTC. Amino acid sequence: CASSYSSLAGVIDNEQFF.

The gene calls are TRBV13 and TRBJ1-3; D gene unclear. This CDR3 has 16 residues. The V end was cut by 4 bases, the J end by 5 bases, with 18 bases between. CDR1 is PRHDT, CDR2 FYEKMQ, per germline (reference sequence). In DNA, the CDR3 is TGTGCCAGCAGCTCACCGAGCCGGGTGGACCGAAACACCATATATTTT. It specifies CASSSPSRVDRNTIYF.

This clonotype was observed at least ten times. V and J are TRBV28 and TRBJ1-6; D uncertain. V was pared by 6 bases and J by 9 bases, with 9 bases between. CDR1 MDHEN and CDR2 SYDVKM come from the germline V gene. The CDR3 has 12 residues. Here the CDR3 DNA reads TGTGCCAGCAGCTCCCCCCCTTCACCCCTCCACTTT. Translating gives CASSSPPSPLHF.

This clonotype came up many times. The chain combines TRBV7-2 with TRBJ2-3, with TRBD1 as a possible D gene (5 bases). The germline V gene encodes CDR1 SGHTA and CDR2 FQGNSA. V lost 4 bases to trimming and J lost 1 base, with 15 bases between them. The CDR3 sequence is 16 residues long. The chain's CDR3 is CASSSTAQVRTDTQYF. In DNA, the CDR3 is TGTGCCAGCAGCTCCACAGCACAGGTCCGCACAGATACGCAGTATTTT.

This clonotype came up many times. The V call is TRBV5-1, the J call TRBJ2-1, with 10 positions matching TRBD2. J gave up 3 bases and V 4 bases, and 7 bases lay outside the gene matches. Germline loops: CDR1 SGHRS, CDR2 YFSETQ. The CDR3 extends over 16 amino acids. The CDR3 reads CASSPGLAGGYNEQFF. CDR3 coding DNA: TGCGCCAGCAGCCCCGGTTTAGCGGGGGGCTACAATGAGCAGTTCTTC.

The V call is TRBV24-1, the J call TRBJ2-2, with D perhaps matching TRBD1 (5 bases). CDR3 length: 15 residues. V shed 3 bases and J shed 1 base, with 8 bases lying between them. Germline V gives CDR1 KGHDR, CDR2 SFDVKD. The DNA for the CDR3 is TGTGCCACCAGTGATCCCAGGGAGAACACCGGGGAGCTGTTTTTT. As protein: CATSDPRENTGELFF.

The rearrangement uses TRBV27 and TRBJ1-5; D uncertain. Germline CDR1 and CDR2: MNHEY and SMNVEV (reference sequence). The CDR3 has 17 residues. Trimming removed 5 bases from V and 5 bases from J, with 22 bases in between. CDR3 nucleotide sequence: TGTGCCAGCAGTCCCCAAGGGCCACTAGCCCTCGATCAGCCCCAGCATTTT. It codes for CASSPQGPLALDQPQHF.

This clonotype was observed at least ten times. V is TRBV4-1 and J is TRBJ2-7; TRBD2 agrees at 8 bases. Germline loops: CDR1 MGHRA, CDR2 YSYEKL. The junction had 8 bases not matched to a gene; V was cut back by 4 bases and J by 3 bases. The CDR3 spans 15 residues. The CDR3 nucleotides are TGCGCCAGCAGCCCCCAACCGGGGGGGGACTACGAGCAGTACTTC. It is translated as CASSPQPGGDYEQYF.

At least ten counts were recorded for this clonotype. The V and J genes are TRBV27 and TRBJ2-1; tentatively, D is TRBD1 (8 bases). Germline CDR1 MNHEY, CDR2 SMNVEV (reference sequence). Trimming took 2 bases from V and 13 from J, leaving 30 bases between them. The CDR3 is 18 amino acids. CDR3: CASSLKGWRTGRSGGQFF. The CDR3 bases are TGTGCCAGCAGTTTAAAGGGCTGGAGGACAGGGAGGTCGGGGGGCCAGTTCTTC.

The chain combines TRBV29-1 with TRBJ1-1; TRBD1 matches at 7 bases. This CDR3 comprises 14 residues. Looked up from germline, CDR1 is SQVTM and CDR2 is ANQGSEA. V lost 4 bases to trimming and J lost 1 base; unmatched junction nucleotides: 6. The CDR3 DNA follows: TGCAGCGTTGCCTTAGGGACAGCGAACACTGAAGCTTTCTTT. Protein product: CSVALGTANTEAFF.

The table lists this clonotype with many counts. The CDR3 here is CASSLAASTNTGELFF. The CDR3 bases are TGCGCCAGCAGCTTGGCGGCATCGACGAACACCGGGGAGCTGTTTTTT. The V gene is TRBV5-1, the J gene TRBJ2-2; D gene uncertain. The CDR3 sequence is 16 residues long. CDR1 is SGHRS and CDR2 is YFSETQ in the germline V gene. V was shortened by 0 bases and J by 0 bases, with 9 bases between the two germline ends.

This clonotype was counted at least ten times. J is TRBJ2-3 and V is TRBV5-6; tentative D call: TRBD1 (6 bases). The V and J ends lost 7 bases and 0 bases respectively, with 15 bases between them. This CDR3 is built from 15 residues. Germline values: CDR1 SGHDT, CDR2 YYEEEE. The DNA of the CDR3 is TGTGCCAGCCATGGGGGCAGGCGGAGCACAGATACGCAGTATTTT. Protein: CASHGGRRSTDTQYF. The whole variable domain, remainder taken from reference TRBV5-6 and TRBJ2-3, is DAGVTQSPTHLIKTRGQQVTLRCSPKSGHDTVSWYQQALGQGPQFIFQYYEEEERQRGNFPDRFSGHQFPNYSSELNVNALLLGDSALYLCASHGGRRSTDTQYFGPGTRLTVL.

This clonotype was observed a few times. The gene calls are TRBV10-3 and TRBJ1-2; 8 bases are shared with TRBD1. The ends lost 8 bases at V and 0 bases at J; junction bases unmatched: 11. Germline V gene lookup returns CDR1 ENHRY and CDR2 SYGVKD. The CDR3 extends over 16 amino acids. This chain's CDR3 is CAIGRPGGQANYGYTF. As DNA, the CDR3 is TGTGCCATCGGCAGGCCAGGGGGCCAAGCTAACTATGGCTACACCTTC.

This clonotype was counted at least ten times. V gene TRBV4-2 combines with J gene TRBJ1-6, with D possibly TRBD1 on 5 matching bases. V lost 4 bases and J lost 7, with 8 bases in between. Germline V gene lookup returns CDR1 LGHNA and CDR2 YNFKEQ. The CDR3 is made up of 13 amino acids. CDR3 amino acids: CASSRGENSPLHF. CDR3 coding DNA: TGTGCCAGCAGCCGGGGCGAGAATTCACCCCTCCACTTT.

This clonotype was detected many times. V and J are TRBV20-1 and TRBJ2-2; unclear D gene. CDR1 is DFQATT and CDR2 is SNEGSKA in the germline V gene (reference sequence). V lost 0 bases to trimming and J lost 3 bases, with 8 bases between them. The CDR3 extends over 14 amino acids. The CDR3 protein is CSARDRPDTGELFF. CDR3 coding DNA: TGCAGTGCTAGAGATCGACCTGACACCGGGGAGCTGTTTTTT.

V gene TRBV4-1 combines with J gene TRBJ2-5, with D unclear. Between the trimmed V and J ends, which lost 3 bases and 1 base, there was a span of 9 bases. CDR3 length: 14 amino acids. Germline V gene data show CDR1 as MGHRA and CDR2 as YSYEKL. The CDR3 coding sequence is TGCGCCAGCAGCCAGAATGGTCTCCAAGAGACCCAGTACTTC. This encodes CASSQNGLQETQYF.

The table lists this clonotype with many counts. This chain links TRBV12-3 or TRBV12-4 with TRBJ2-3; D perhaps matches TRBD2 (5 bases). The CDR3 has 17 amino acids. Trimming cost V 3 bases and J 8 bases, with 24 bases left between them. The CDR3 here is CASSFRALSDYPITQYF. The CDR3 nucleotides are TGTGCCAGCAGTTTCCGAGCACTTTCCGACTACCCTATTACGCAGTATTTT.

This clonotype was found many times. The V call is TRBV7-2, the J call TRBJ2-7, with 7 bases aligning to TRBD1. Looked up from germline, CDR1 is SGHTA and CDR2 is FQGNSA. The CDR3 extends over 12 amino acids. The J segment lost 3 bases and the V segment lost 4 bases, leaving 0 bases of the junction unmatched. CDR3 coding DNA: TGTGCCAGCAGCTGGGACAGCTACGAGCAGTACTTC. Its protein product is CASSWDSYEQYF. Full variable domain (remainder filled in from reference TRBV7-2 and TRBJ2-7): GAGVSQSPSNKVTEKGKDVELRCDPISGHTALYWYRQSLGQGLEFLIYFQGNSAPDKSGLPSDRFSAERTGGSVSTLTIQRTQQEDSAVYLCASSWDSYEQYFGPGTRLTVT.

The chain has TRBV12-3 or TRBV12-4 and TRBJ2-5, with 8 nucleotides matching TRBD1. The CDR3 has 13 amino acids. Trimming at V came to 7 bases and at J to 2 bases, leaving 3 bases not matched to a gene. The CDR3 nucleotides are TGTGCCAGCACTCGGACAGGGCAAGAGACCCAGTACTTC. Its protein is CASTRTGQETQYF.

This clonotype came up a few times. This chain connects TRBV5-5 to TRBJ1-1; no firm D call. V lost 10 bases and J lost 5, with 18 bases in between. Germline V gives CDR1 SGHKS, CDR2 YYEKEE (reference sequence). The CDR3 extends over 13 amino acids. CDR3 bases: TGTGCCGGTGGTCGAACCGTTGGGACTGAAGCTTTCTTT. It specifies CAGGRTVGTEAFF.